This T cell receptor beta chain was captured by sequencing in a study of cytomegalovirus exposure and HLA in healthy donors. The CDR3 covers 11 residues. CDR1 GTSNPN and CDR2 SVGIG come from the germline V gene (reference sequence). V lost 5 bases to trimming and J lost 3 bases, with 8 bases between them. Separation from the roughly 670-subject first cohort characterized the roughly 120-subject validation cohort, to which the donors belonged. This table comes from immunoSEQ multiplex PCR, and its TCRdb copy is limited to in-frame clones, with some not included. The data hold about 220,000 clones, with 85% to 95% observed a single time.

Sequencing was carried out using PBMCs. V and J are TRBV30 and TRBJ2-7; D is perhaps TRBD2 (5 bases). This clonotype originated in a woman aged 18-35 years in good health and CMV-seronegative. The CDR3: CAWRDNYEQYF. The CDR3 DNA sequence: TGTGCCTGGCGGGATAACTACGAGCAGTACTTC. The variable domain in full, completed from reference TRBV30 and TRBJ2-7, reads SQTIHQWPATLVQPVGSPLSLECTVEGTSNPNLYWYRQAAGRGLQLLFYSVGIGQISSEVPQNLSASRPQDRQFILSSKKLLLSDSGFYLCAWRDNYEQYFGPGTRLTVT.